A selection of T cell receptor beta chains follows, all from one sample in a study of CD8+ T cells in alopecia areata. Some clones are missing from TCRdb's copy, which holds only in-frame ones; the method was immunoSEQ multiplex PCR. The sample records some 110,000 clones, around 50% being singletons. The sample consisted of CD8+ T cells sorted from blood, taken at week 24, from a patient treated with tofacitinib. These receptors were obtained from a human donor with alopecia areata. Each CDR3 is given with its conserved first and last residue. Each record gives: clone size, J gene, D gene, V gene, CDR3 DNA, CDR3 protein. A D gene is named only where the DNA matches it firmly. Rows may omit the clone size; those that give it use once, few, many or a size class.

- TRBJ2-7 - TRBV4-1 TGCGCCAGCAGCCAACGCTCCGGTCGTGAGGAGCAGTACTTC CASSQRSGREEQYF
few TRBJ2-7 TRBD1 TRBV6-5 TGTGCCAGCAGTGGGACAGGGCAGATTTCCGAGCAGTACTTC CASSGTGQISEQYF
- TRBJ2-3 - TRBV5-1 TGCGCCAGCAGGCCCCTTTGGGAGAGCACAGATACGCAGTATTTT CASRPLWESTDTQYF
- TRBJ2-1 - TRBV6-4 TGTGCCAGCAGTGAGGGGGAGAGCTCTTACAATGAGCAGTTCTTC CASSEGESSYNEQFF
- TRBJ1-5 - TRBV2 TGTGCCAGCAGTGGCAGGGCCACCTATCAGCCCCAGCATTTT CASSGRATYQPQHF
few TRBJ1-1 - TRBV2 TGTGCCAGCAGTGAAGCTTACAGACCCACTGAAGCTTTCTTT CASSEAYRPTEAFF
few TRBJ2-1 - TRBV30 TGTGCCTGGAGTCACCAAGGAAGGAGCTCCTACAATGAGCAGTTCTTC CAWSHQGRSSYNEQFF
- TRBJ1-1 - TRBV29-1 TGCAGCGTCAAGGGGCAAGGAACTGAAGCTTTCTTT CSVKGQGTEAFF
- TRBJ2-7 - TRBV7-2 TGTGCCAGCAGCTTCGACCTCACTTACGAGCAGTACTTC CASSFDLTYEQYF
- TRBJ2-2 - TRBV2 TGTGCCAGCAGTGGGACCAGGACCGGGGAGCTGTTTTTT CASSGTRTGELFF
few TRBJ2-3 TRBD1 TRBV25-1 TGTGCCAGCAGAGAATTAGGACAGGGCGGCACAGATACGCAGTATTTT CASRELGQGGTDTQYF
- TRBJ1-2 - TRBV21-1 TGTGCCAGCAGCCGTAAGCCAGTGAATGGCTACACCTTC CASSRKPVNGYTF
few TRBJ2-7 TRBD1 TRBV7-6 TGTGCCAGCAGCACAAACCCCAAGGACAGGGGGACCGACGAGCAGTACTTC CASSTNPKDRGTDEQYF
- TRBJ2-1 TRBD1 TRBV29-1 TGCAGCGGCCTCACGGGGACAGCAGGCAATGAGCAGTTCTTC CSGLTGTAGNEQFF
few TRBJ1-2 - TRBV30 TGTGCCTGGAGTGAGGAATACAGGGAAGGGGGATTCGGCTACACCTTC CAWSEEYREGGFGYTF
once TRBJ1-1 - TRBV4-3 TGCGCCAGCAGCCAAGAACGCGGGACTTTGGAGACTGAAGCTTTCTTT CASSQERGTLETEAFF
once TRBJ2-7 TRBD2 TRBV27 TGTGCCAGCAGACTGGGGGGAGCGGGGGAAACCTACGAGCAGTACTTC CASRLGGAGETYEQYF
- TRBJ1-1 - TRBV12-5 TGTGCTAGTGGTTTGCCAGGGAGGCCTGAAGCTTTCTTT CASGLPGRPEAFF
- TRBJ2-3 - TRBV7-9 TGTGCCAGCAGCGTGGGGACAGATACGCAGTATTTT CASSVGTDTQYF
- TRBJ1-2 - TRBV29-1 TGCAGCGTAACTGGGGGAACCAACTATGGCTACACCTTC CSVTGGTNYGYTF
- TRBJ1-5 - TRBV7-7 TGTGCTAGCAGCTTAGGCAGTTATAGCAATCAGCCCCAGCATTTT CASSLGSYSNQPQHF
- TRBJ2-3 - TRBV5-1 TGCGCCAGCAGCCAGGACAGACAGCGCGATACGCAGTATTTT CASSQDRQRDTQYF
- TRBJ2-7 - TRBV10-3 TGTGCCCCCCCGGGACACCGCTACGAGCAGTACTTC CAPPGHRYEQYF
- TRBJ1-1 TRBD1 TRBV7-6 TGTGCCAGCAGCTTAGGTACAGGGGGCGTATCTGAAGCTTTCTTT CASSLGTGGVSEAFF
- TRBJ1-2 - TRBV29-1 TGCAGCGTTGGGGTATTAGAGTATGGCTACACCTTC CSVGVLEYGYTF
- TRBJ2-3 TRBD1 TRBV10-3 TGTGCCACGGCGGACTCGGGACAGGAATCATATACGCAGTATTTT CATADSGQESYTQYF
- TRBJ2-3 TRBD2 TRBV7-2 TGTGCCCGCCGCGGGACGGGGGGGCTGTTAGATACGCAGTATTTT CARRGTGGLLDTQYF
- TRBJ1-4 - TRBV6-5 TGTGCCAGCAGCGAACTAGGAAACGACCAACTGTTTTTT CASSELGNDQLFF
- TRBJ2-1 TRBD2 TRBV27 TGTGCCAGCAGTTTGGAGCGGGGGGCCATGCCCGGGGAGCAGTTCTTC CASSLERGAMPGEQFF
- TRBJ1-4 - TRBV5-1 TGCGCCAGCAGCTCCTCTCGCGGAGCAACTAATGAAAAACTGTTTTTT CASSSSRGATNEKLFF
- TRBJ2-5 TRBD2 TRBV7-9 TGTGCCAGCAGCCCCCCCCGACTAGCGGGGCTATTCCAAGAGACCCAGTACTTC CASSPPRLAGLFQETQYF
once TRBJ2-3 TRBD2 TRBV30 TGTGCCTGGAGTGAGCGGGGTGGGACAGATACGCAGTATTTT CAWSERGGTDTQYF
- TRBJ2-3 TRBD2 TRBV4-3 TGCGCCAGCAGCCAGCTCTGGGCTAGCGGTGGGGATACGCAGTATTTT CASSQLWASGGDTQYF
- TRBJ1-1 - TRBV13 TGTGCCAGCAGCTTACCTTCGATGAACACTGAAGCTTTCTTT CASSLPSMNTEAFF
few TRBJ1-2 - TRBV5-6 TGTGCCAGCAGCCCCGAAAACCGTTTCGGCTACACCTTC CASSPENRFGYTF
- TRBJ1-2 - TRBV13 TGTGCCAGCAGCTTAGAACACGAAAACTATGGCTACACCTTC CASSLEHENYGYTF
few TRBJ2-1 TRBD1 TRBV6-4 TGTGCCAGCAGTGACGGGACAGGGGGCAATGAGCAGTTCTTC CASSDGTGGNEQFF
- TRBJ2-7 - TRBV11-2 TGTGCCAGCAGCTTAGATTTTTTCTACGAGCAGTACTTC CASSLDFFYEQYF
few TRBJ2-3 TRBD2 TRBV6-1 TGTGCCAGCAGTGACTCTGCGGGGGGGCCAGATACGCAGTATTTT CASSDSAGGPDTQYF
- TRBJ1-2 - TRBV5-4 TGTGCCAGCAGTTCCCGGGACACTGCATATGGCTACACCTTC CASSSRDTAYGYTF
once TRBJ2-7 - TRBV30 TGTGCCTGGAGTGGGGCAGGGGCAACCTACGAGCAGTACTTC CAWSGAGATYEQYF
few TRBJ2-7 - TRBV5-6 TGTGCCAGCAGCTTGTCCGCAGGGAGGACCTACGAGCAGTACTTC CASSLSAGRTYEQYF
medium-sized TRBJ2-7 - TRBV4-3 TGCGCCAGCAGCCAACAGGGTATAGCGTCCTACGAGCAGTACTTC CASSQQGIASYEQYF
few TRBJ1-4 - TRBV4-2 TGTGCCAGCAGCCACTTATCCGAAAAACTGTTTTTT CASSHLSEKLFF
once TRBJ2-7 - TRBV4-3 TGCGCCAGCAGCCAAGCGTTGGACAGTGCAATCTACGAGCAGTACTTC CASSQALDSAIYEQYF
- TRBJ2-3 - TRBV2 TGTGCCAGCAGTGGGGACTTAAGGTTGCAGTATTTT CASSGDLRLQYF
- TRBJ1-2 TRBD1 TRBV30 TGTGCCTGGACCTACAGGGGCTATGGCTACACCTTC CAWTYRGYGYTF
- TRBJ2-5 - TRBV5-4 TGTGCCAGCACCGAATCGGGGGAGACCCAGTACTTC CASTESGETQYF
- TRBJ2-7 TRBD1 TRBV19 TGTGCCACTACCGGGACAGGTTACGAGCAGTACTTC CATTGTGYEQYF
- TRBJ2-2 - TRBV6-1 TGTGCCAGCAGTGAATTGAGGGGAGCGAACACCGGGGAGCTGTTTTTT CASSELRGANTGELFF
- TRBJ2-7 TRBD1 TRBV11-2 TGTGCCAGCAGCCCGGGGGGACAGGGGGGTATTGAGCAGTACTTC CASSPGGQGGIEQYF